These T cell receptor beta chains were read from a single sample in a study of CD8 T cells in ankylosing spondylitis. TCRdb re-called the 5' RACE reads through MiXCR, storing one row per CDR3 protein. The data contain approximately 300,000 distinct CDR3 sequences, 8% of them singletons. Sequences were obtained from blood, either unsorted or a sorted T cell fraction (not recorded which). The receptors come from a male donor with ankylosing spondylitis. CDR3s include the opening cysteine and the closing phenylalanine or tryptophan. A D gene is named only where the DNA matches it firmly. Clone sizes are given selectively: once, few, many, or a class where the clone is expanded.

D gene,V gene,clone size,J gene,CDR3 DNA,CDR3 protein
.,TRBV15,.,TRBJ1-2,TGTGCCACCAGCAGAGACAGGACGGAGGTTGACTATGGCTACACCTTC,CATSRDRTEVDYGYTF
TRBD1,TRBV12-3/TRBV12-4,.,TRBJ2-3,TGTGCCAGCAGTCCCGGAGGACAGGGGGCAGTGAATACGCAGTATTTT,CASSPGGQGAVNTQYF
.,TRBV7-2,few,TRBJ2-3,TGTGCCAGCAGTCCCATGAGAGATACGCAGTATTTT,CASSPMRDTQYF
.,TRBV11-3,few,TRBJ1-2,TGTGCCAGCAGCTTAGAAGGGCGGCAGGGCCACTATGGCTACACCTTC,CASSLEGRQGHYGYTF
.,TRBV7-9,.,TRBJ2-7,TGTGCCAGCAGCTTAGGGGAGTTCTACGAGCAGTACTTC,CASSLGEFYEQYF
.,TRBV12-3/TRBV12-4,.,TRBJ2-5,TGTGCCAGCAGTTTGCGTGAGGCCCAGTACTTC,CASSLREAQYF
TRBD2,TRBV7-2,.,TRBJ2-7,TGTGCCAGCAGCCCAAATCGGGGGGGCTACGAGCAGTACTTC,CASSPNRGGYEQYF
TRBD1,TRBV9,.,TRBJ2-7,TGTGCCAGCAGCGTAGCCCCCAGGGGGCCCCACGAGCAGTACTTC,CASSVAPRGPHEQYF
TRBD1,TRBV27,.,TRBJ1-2,TGTGCCAGCAGTCCCCCCGGACAGGAGAACTATGGCTACACCTTC,CASSPPGQENYGYTF
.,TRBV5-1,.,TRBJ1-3,TGCGCCAGCAGGACCAACGGAGACTCTGGAAACACCATATATTTT,CASRTNGDSGNTIYF
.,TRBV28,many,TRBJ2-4,TGTGCCAGCAGTGGGGGAGCCAAAAACATTCAGTACTTC,CASSGGAKNIQYF
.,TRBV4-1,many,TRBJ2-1,TGCGCCAGCAGCCAAGAATCCAGCGCGAGCTCCTACAATGAGCAGTTCTTC,CASSQESSASSYNEQFF
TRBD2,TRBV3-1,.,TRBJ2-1,TGTGCCAGCAGCCAAGCTGCGGGAGGCCTCTACAATGAGCAGTTCTTC,CASSQAAGGLYNEQFF
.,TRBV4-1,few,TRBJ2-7,TGCGCCAGCAGCCAAGAGCAGTTGACTACCTACGAGCAGTACTTC,CASSQEQLTTYEQYF